Below, 21 T cell receptor beta chains from the same sample are listed, as sequenced in a study of a mutant IDH1 vaccine in newly diagnosed glioma. The time point was: week 11, during vaccination. It was 300 ug of mutant IDH1 20-mer peptide that made up each vaccine dose, given with topical imiquimod. These receptors lack a known antigen. The data were produced by immunoSEQ multiplex PCR, yet TCRdb's version contains in-frame clones alone and is incomplete. The sample includes 60,000 to 75,000 clones, 70% to 85% of them seen just once. Here the sequenced sample was PBMCs, taken from a glioma patient whose treatment included an IDH1 peptide vaccine. Receptors were obtained from a man aged 25 to 40 with glioma.

There are a few counts of this clone. This chain joins TRBV10-3 and TRBJ1-1; D is uncertain. Trimming cost V 10 bases and J 0 bases, with 12 bases left between them. The CDR3 spans 13 residues. CDR1 ENHRY and CDR2 SYGVKD come from the germline V gene. Written as DNA, the CDR3 is TGTGCCACCACTGACACTCTGAACACTGAAGCTTTCTTT. It translates to CATTDTLNTEAFF.

V and J are TRBV5-1 and TRBJ1-2, with 10 nucleotides matching TRBD1. Germline assignment: CDR1 SGHRS and CDR2 YFSETQ. V lost 4 bases, J lost 5 bases, and 8 bases stayed unmatched. This CDR3 is 15 amino acids long. The CDR3 nucleotides read TGCGCCAGCAGCGAAGCGCCGGGACAGGGGTATGGCTACACCTTC. Encoded protein: CASSEAPGQGYGYTF.

The chain's CDR3 is CASRITGGRSNQPQHF. In DNA form, the CDR3 reads TGTGCCAGTAGGATAACAGGGGGCCGAAGCAATCAGCCCCAGCATTTT. The genes are TRBV19 and TRBJ1-5; 9 bases are a match to TRBD1. The CDR3 is made up of 16 amino acids. Germline CDR1 LNHDA, CDR2 SQIVND (reference sequence). J lost 1 base, V lost 6 bases, and 7 bases had no gene match.

This clone is medium-sized (0.01 to 0.1%) in the sample. J is TRBJ2-5 and V is TRBV9, with 15 bases that match TRBD2. The CDR3 is 17 amino acids. The V segment lost 3 bases and the J segment 6 bases; nucleotides outside the gene matches: 9. Germline-derived CDR1 and CDR2 are SGDLS and YYNGEE. In DNA form, the CDR3 reads TGTGCCAGCAGCGACCCCCGGACTAGCGGGGGGGCAAAGACCCAGTACTTC. Amino acid sequence: CASSDPRTSGGAKTQYF.

The chain carries TRBV27 and TRBJ1-3; the match to TRBD1 covers 10 bases. With 6 bases clipped from V and 4 bases from J, the junction kept 9 bases outside the gene matches. Germline lookup yields CDR1 MNHEY and CDR2 SMNVEV (reference sequence). The CDR3 runs to 16 residues. In DNA, the CDR3 is TGTGCCAGCAGGGCCCTGGGACAGGGGTCCGGAAACACCATATATTTT. It encodes CASRALGQGSGNTIYF.

The chain joins TRBV6-1 to TRBJ2-5; 8 bases agree with TRBD1. Near its end, the DNA agrees better with TRBJ2-7, so the J call may be wrong. The CDR3 has 15 amino acids. The V gene's germline CDR1 is MNHNS and CDR2 SASEGT. DNA for the CDR3: TGTGCCAGCAGATACGGGACAGGCGACTCCTACGAGCAGTACTTC. Its translation is CASRYGTGDSYEQYF.

The chain links TRBV7-2 to TRBJ1-1; D is ambiguous. V lost 1 base and J lost 7, with 16 bases in between. In germline, CDR1 is SGHTA, CDR2 FQGNSA. The CDR3 is made up of 15 amino acids. This chain's CDR3 is CASSLVFSSPVEAFF. The CDR3 bases are TGTGCCAGCAGCTTAGTTTTCAGCTCGCCGGTTGAAGCTTTCTTT.

The rearrangement uses TRBV6-1 and TRBJ1-2; TRBD1 aligns across 7 bases. The V segment lost 6 bases and the J segment 7 bases; nucleotides outside the gene matches: 8. From germline, CDR1 is MNHNS and CDR2 SASEGT. CDR3 length: 13 amino acids. CDR3 nucleotides: TGTGCCAGCAGAGTTGAGGGGGCGGGTGGCTACACCTTC. Protein product: CASRVEGAGGYTF.

The chain carries TRBV9 and TRBJ2-3; tentative D call: TRBD1 (6 bases). There are 15 residues in the CDR3. V was shortened by 3 bases and J by 1 base, with 12 bases between the two germline ends. Germline CDR1 is SGDLS and CDR2 is YYNGEE. The CDR3 spells CASSASGGGTDTQYF. DNA for the CDR3: TGTGCCAGCAGCGCTAGTGGGGGCGGCACAGATACGCAGTATTTT.

The rearrangement joins TRBV27 to TRBJ2-7, with D possibly TRBD2 on 5 matching bases. The CDR3 spans 15 residues. Germline V gene data show CDR1 as MNHEY and CDR2 as SMNVEV (reference sequence). V was clipped by 2 bases and J by 7 bases, with 18 bases between them. The CDR3 reads CASSLRKEAVVEQYF. CDR3 coding DNA: TGTGCCAGCAGTTTAAGGAAGGAGGCAGTCGTAGAGCAGTACTTC.

The J gene is TRBJ1-1, the V gene TRBV6-1; maybe TRBD1 (6 bases). CDR1 and CDR2 (germline): MNHNS, SASEGT. The CDR3 totals 12 residues. Trimming cost V 6 bases and J 2 bases, with 7 bases left between them. CDR3 in DNA: TGTGCCAGCAGACAGGGAAACACTGAAGCTTTCTTT. Protein product: CASRQGNTEAFF.

This clone is a singleton in its sample. This rearrangement joins TRBV18 to TRBJ2-5; 8 positions agree with TRBD1. The length of the CDR3 is 15 residues. After removal of 3 bases from V and 1 base from J, the junction contained 4 bases not matched to a gene. Germline lookup yields CDR1 KGHSH and CDR2 LQKENI. The CDR3 DNA sequence: TGTGCCAGCTCACCCAGACAGGGGAGCCAAGAGACCCAGTACTTC. Amino acids: CASSPRQGSQETQYF.

The chain couples TRBV28 to TRBJ2-1; 7 nucleotides line up with TRBD1. V gave up 3 bases and J gave up 2 bases; unmatched junction bases: 4. The CDR3 sequence is 15 residues long. CDR1 MDHEN and CDR2 SYDVKM come from the germline V gene. CDR3 protein: CASSFRDSTYNEQFF. The CDR3 nucleotides read TGTGCCAGCAGTTTCCGGGACAGTACCTACAATGAGCAGTTCTTC. Filled out from reference TRBV28 and TRBJ2-1, the complete variable domain reads DVKVTQSSRYLVKRTGEKVFLECVQDMDHENMFWYRQDPGLGLRLIYFSYDVKMKEKGDIPEGYSVSREKKERFSLILESASTNQTSMYLCASSFRDSTYNEQFFGPGTRLTVL.

In this sample, this clone turned up a few times. The rearrangement joins TRBV6-1 to TRBJ1-5; D is uncertain. Between the trimmed V and J ends, which lost 7 bases and 0 bases, there was a span of 7 bases. Looked up from germline, CDR1 is MNHNS and CDR2 is SASEGT. The CDR3 consists of 13 residues. The CDR3 DNA sequence: TGTGCCAGCAACGGCAATAGCAATCAGCCCCAGCATTTT. Translated, it gives CASNGNSNQPQHF.

This chain connects TRBV27 to TRBJ2-7; 9 nucleotides match TRBD1. Trimming took 6 bases from V and 1 from J; bases not matched to a gene: 10. CDR1 and CDR2 from the germline V gene are MNHEY and SMNVEV (reference sequence). The CDR3 has 16 residues. CDR3 sequence (DNA): TGTGCCAGCAGCTTACGACGGGACAGGGAATCCTACGAGCAGTACTTC. It is translated as CASSLRRDRESYEQYF.

This chain links TRBV6-1 with TRBJ2-2; D remains ambiguous. Trimming left V 5 bases short and J 1 base short, with 5 bases between. Germline-derived CDR1 and CDR2 are MNHNS and SASEGT. There are 13 residues in the CDR3. CDR3 DNA sequence: TGTGCCAGCAGTCCTGTGAACACCGGGGAGCTGTTTTTT. This gives the protein CASSPVNTGELFF.

This clone has just a few counts. The chain has TRBV27 and TRBJ1-5; 7 nucleotides align to TRBD1. Germline CDR1 MNHEY, CDR2 SMNVEV (reference sequence). There are 14 residues in the CDR3. After removal of 8 bases from V and 4 bases from J, the junction contained 8 bases not matched to a gene. In nucleotides, the CDR3 is TGTGCCAGCGGGAGACAGGGTAATAATCAGCCCCAGCATTTT. This codes for CASGRQGNNQPQHF.

V usage is TRBV4-1 and J usage is TRBJ2-1; D is possibly TRBD1 or TRBD2 (5 bases each). Germline-derived CDR1 and CDR2 are MGHRA and YSYEKL. V was shortened by 3 bases and J by 6 bases, with 15 bases between the two germline ends. The CDR3 totals 15 residues. The CDR3 bases are TGCGCCAGCAGCCAGGGACCTCTAGCAACCAATGAGCAGTTCTTC. Protein product: CASSQGPLATNEQFF.

J is TRBJ2-3 and V is TRBV14; no definite D call. V was clipped by 6 bases and J by 2 bases, with 3 bases between them. Per the germline V gene, CDR1 is SGHDN and CDR2 is FVKESK. The CDR3 runs 11 residues. CDR3 nucleotides: TGTGCCAGCAGTCACACAGATACGCAGTATTTT. Translating it yields CASSHTDTQYF.

J is TRBJ2-2 and V is TRBV27, with D uncertain. CDR1 and CDR2 from the germline V gene are MNHEY and SMNVEV (reference sequence). V dropped 2 bases and J dropped 6 bases, with 4 bases sitting between them. The CDR3 is made up of 12 amino acids. CDR3 sequence: CASSLRAGELFF. DNA for the CDR3: TGTGCCAGCAGTTTAAGGGCCGGGGAGCTGTTTTTT.

The chain uses TRBV7-9 and TRBJ1-2; D is uncertain. The CDR3 is 13 residues long. Trimming shortened V by 2 bases and J by 4 bases, and 8 bases separated the two germline ends. CDR1 is SEHNR and CDR2 is FQNEAQ in the germline V gene (reference sequence). The CDR3 coding sequence is TGTGCCAGCAGCTTAACAGATTCCTATGGCTACACCTTC. Translated: CASSLTDSYGYTF.